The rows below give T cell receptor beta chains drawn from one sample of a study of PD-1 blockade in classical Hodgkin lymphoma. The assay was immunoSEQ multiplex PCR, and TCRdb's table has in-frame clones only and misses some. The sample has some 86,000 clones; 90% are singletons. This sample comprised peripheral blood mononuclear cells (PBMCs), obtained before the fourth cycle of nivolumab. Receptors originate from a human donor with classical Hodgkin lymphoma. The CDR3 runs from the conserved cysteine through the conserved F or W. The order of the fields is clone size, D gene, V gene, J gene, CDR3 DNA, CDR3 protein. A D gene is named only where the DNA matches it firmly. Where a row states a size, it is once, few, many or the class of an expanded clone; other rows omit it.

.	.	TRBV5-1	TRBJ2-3	TGCGCCAGCAGCTTGCCGGGGGCAGATACGCAGTATTTT	CASSLPGADTQYF
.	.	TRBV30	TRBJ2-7	TGTGCCGTCCCCTCCACAGGGATTCCCTACGAGCAGTACTTC	CAVPSTGIPYEQYF
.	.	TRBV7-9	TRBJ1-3	TGTGCCAGCAGCGCCTCCAGCTCTGGAAACACCATATATTTT	CASSASSSGNTIYF
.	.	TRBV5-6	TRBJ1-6	TGTGCCAGCAGCTTGGGACAGAGTTCACCCCTCCACTTT	CASSLGQSSPLHF
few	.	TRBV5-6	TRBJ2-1	TGTGCCAGCACTCTTCACAATGAGCAGTTCTTC	CASTLHNEQFF
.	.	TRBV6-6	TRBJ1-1	TGTGCCAGCAGTTACGGGGCAGGGGCGGTAGGGACTGAAGCTTTCTTT	CASSYGAGAVGTEAFF
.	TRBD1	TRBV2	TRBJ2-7	TGTGCCAGCAGTGTCGGGACAGGTTACAGTTCCTACGAGCAGTACTTC	CASSVGTGYSSYEQYF
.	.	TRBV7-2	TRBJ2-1	TGTGCCAGCAGCTGGACATCAGGGGGGGTATGGAATGAGCAGTTCTTC	CASSWTSGGVWNEQFF
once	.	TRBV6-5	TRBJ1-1	TGTGCCAGCACCTTCCAACGCAGGGGAACTGAAGCTTTCTTT	CASTFQRRGTEAFF
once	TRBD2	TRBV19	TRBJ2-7	TGTGCCAGTAGCTCAGAACCCCTCGGGACTAGGCCCCACTACGAGCAGTACTTC	CASSSEPLGTRPHYEQYF
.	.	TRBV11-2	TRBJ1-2	TGTGCCAGCAGCTCGATCCATAAGGCGTCAGGCTACACCTTC	CASSSIHKASGYTF